Sequencing of this T cell receptor (beta chain) was carried out in a study of read filtering for tumor transcriptome and immune sequencing. Germline V gene sequence: CDR1 GTSNPN, CDR2 SVGIG (reference sequence). The ends were cut back, 7 bases at V and 6 bases at J, with 9 bases in the middle. This CDR3 has 10 amino acids. Molecular barcoded adaptors covering alpha/delta and beta/gamma chains were used on around 370 ng RNA. TCRdb reprocessed the reads with MiXCR, giving one entry per CDR3 protein. This sample carries roughly 93,000 distinct CDR3 sequences, 20% to 25% of them seen once, and the ten largest clones take 11%.

This clonotype originated in a donor at least 40 years old with multiple myeloma. This rearrangement joins TRBV30 to TRBJ1-2; D gene ambiguous. The sequenced sample consisted of a population of CD138-negative cells sorted from bone marrow. CDR3 sequence reads: CASRLDGYTF. CDR3 in DNA: TGTGCCTCCCGGTTGGATGGCTACACCTTC.